This TCR beta chain was profiled in a study of shared clonotypes between healthy human individuals. V shed 5 bases and J 6 bases; nucleotides not matched to a gene: 15. Germline CDR1 reads SGHVS; CDR2 reads FQNEAQ. The CDR3 has 17 residues. Sorted subsets were amplified in replicate PCRs using approximately 0.2 ug DNA, about 30,000 T cell genomes. Clones were sequenced by immunoSEQ multiplex PCR, and TCRdb holds only the in-frame ones, with some missing. The profile shows about 2.3 million clones, less than 95% of them singletons. A remark on this clone: The antigen remains undetermined.

General study findings and limits: Naive CD4 clonotypes were shared across a handful of donors at about 5.3%. Large depth notwithstanding, sorted-subset sequencing proved incomplete by rarefaction.

The chain combines TRBV7-8 with TRBJ1-5; TRBD1 agrees at 8 bases. Sequencing input: naive CD4+ T cells from PBMCs. This sample's subset: CD45RA+ positively selected. This clonotype was sampled from a man aged 18 to 30 in good health. Some clones in this sample may be carry-over from other donors' samples. In DNA, the CDR3 is TGTGCCAGCAGCCCCTGGGCCGTCGGACAGGGAGCTCAGCCCCAGCATTTT. Protein product: CASSPWAVGQGAQPQHF. The variable domain in full, completed from reference TRBV7-8 and TRBJ1-5, reads GAGVSQSPRYKVAKRGQDVALRCDPISGHVSLFWYQQALGQGPEFLTYFQNEAQLDKSGLPSDRFFAERPEGSVSTLKIQRTQQEDSAVYLCASSPWAVGQGAQPQHFGDGTRLSIL.